Listed below are T cell receptor beta chains from one sample, sequenced in a study of blood T cell repertoires in COVID-19. TCRdb keeps only in-frame clones here, not all; method: immunoSEQ multiplex PCR. The sample yields roughly 66,000 clones, around 82% seen once. What was sequenced was peripheral blood. The receptors originated from a man aged 55 to 70 with acute or convalescent COVID-19. Both conserved end residues are part of each CDR3. Each record gives: J gene, clone size, D gene, V gene, CDR3 protein, CDR3 DNA. A D gene is named only where the DNA matches it firmly. Clone size is shown for a subset of rows, as once, few, many or a class of expanded clone.

TRBJ1-4 | . | . | TRBV6-6 | CASSRRGGSTSQNEKLFF | TGTGCCAGCAGTCGTCGCGGGGGCTCGACGTCTCAAAATGAAAAACTGTTTTTT
TRBJ1-5 | . | . | TRBV6-2/TRBV6-3 | CASSSGVRGNQPQHF | TGTGCCAGCAGTTCGGGGGTACGAGGCAATCAGCCCCAGCATTTT
TRBJ1-5 | . | TRBD1 | TRBV19 | CASSNAGGSNQPQHF | TGTGCCAGTAGTAACGCAGGGGGTAGCAATCAGCCCCAGCATTTT
TRBJ2-3 | . | . | TRBV6-1 | CASSESTGFTDTQYF | TGTGCCAGCAGTGAATCGACAGGTTTCACAGATACGCAGTATTTT
TRBJ2-7 | . | . | TRBV6-2/TRBV6-3 | CASSPRGGARDEQYF | TGTGCCAGCAGCCCCCGCGGCGGGGCACGGGACGAGCAGTACTTC
TRBJ1-1 | . | . | TRBV30 | CAWSGDRNTEAFF | TGTGCCTGGAGTGGCGACAGGAACACTGAAGCTTTCTTT
TRBJ1-2 | . | . | TRBV6-5 | CASSYAGSNYGYTF | TGTGCCAGCAGCTACGCGGGCAGTAACTATGGCTACACCTTC
TRBJ1-2 | . | . | TRBV12-3/TRBV12-4 | CASSLWPNYGYTF | TGTGCCAGCAGTTTGTGGCCTAACTATGGCTACACCTTC
TRBJ2-2 | . | . | TRBV6-5 | CASRGQGASTGELFF | TGTGCCAGCAGAGGACAAGGAGCTAGCACCGGGGAGCTGTTTTTT
TRBJ1-2 | . | . | TRBV30 | CAWTSDLGAANYGYTF | TGTGCCTGGACTTCTGATTTGGGGGCGGCTAACTATGGCTACACCTTC
TRBJ1-5 | . | . | TRBV3-1/TRBV3-2 | CASSHYSNQPQHF | TGTGCCAGCAGCCATTATAGCAATCAGCCCCAGCATTTT
TRBJ1-6 | . | TRBD1 | TRBV27 | CASSRTGDNSPLHF | TGTGCCAGCAGTAGGACAGGGGATAATTCACCCCTCCACTTT
TRBJ1-5 | . | TRBD1 | TRBV2 | CASRQTGGHQPQHF | TGTGCCAGCAGACAAACAGGGGGCCATCAGCCCCAGCATTTT
TRBJ1-1 | . | TRBD1 | TRBV20-1 | CSASGTANWNTEAFF | TGCAGTGCTAGTGGGACAGCGAACTGGAACACTGAAGCTTTCTTT
TRBJ2-5 | . | . | TRBV11-2 | CASSLKVAVTQETQYF | TGTGCCAGCAGCTTAAAGGTAGCAGTAACCCAAGAGACCCAGTACTTC
TRBJ2-7 | . | . | TRBV12-3/TRBV12-4 | CASSLSRRGSVLF | TGTGCCAGCAGTTTATCGAGAAGAGGTAGCGTTCTCTTC
TRBJ1-3 | few | . | TRBV5-4 | CASSLSGLGNGNTIYF | TGTGCCAGCAGCTTGTCAGGACTGGGGAATGGAAACACCATATATTTT
TRBJ1-2 | . | TRBD1 | TRBV10-3 | CAISESRGGTSYTF | TGTGCCATCAGTGAGTCTCGAGGGGGCACGAGCTACACCTTC
TRBJ1-2 | . | . | TRBV18 | CASSPPGRGANYGYTF | TGTGCCAGCTCACCACCGGGCAGGGGAGCGAACTATGGCTACACCTTC
TRBJ2-7 | . | . | TRBV7-2 | CASSPTRLLSYEQYF | TGTGCCAGCAGCCCGACGAGGCTTCTCTCCTACGAGCAGTACTTC
TRBJ1-2 | . | . | TRBV6-5 | CASSYSRQAGYTF | TGTGCCAGCAGTTATAGTCGGCAGGCTGGCTACACCTTC
TRBJ1-3 | . | . | TRBV19 | CASSISITGNRNTIYF | TGTGCCAGTAGTATCTCTATCACAGGGAACAGAAACACCATATATTTT
TRBJ1-3 | . | TRBD1 | TRBV7-8 | CASSLQGADAGNTIYF | TGTGCCAGCAGCTTACAGGGGGCTGACGCTGGAAACACCATATATTTT
TRBJ1-1 | few | . | TRBV6-2/TRBV6-3 | CASSYSQATEAFF | TGTGCCAGCAGTTACTCACAGGCTACTGAAGCTTTCTTT
TRBJ2-3 | . | . | TRBV4-3 | CASSQLGQYTDTQYF | TGCGCCAGCAGCCAACTTGGACAGTACACAGATACGCAGTATTTT
TRBJ1-3 | . | TRBD1 | TRBV14 | CASSPGQDLSGNTIYF | TGTGCCAGCAGCCCAGGACAGGACCTCTCTGGAAACACCATATATTTT
TRBJ2-7 | . | . | TRBV3-1/TRBV3-2 | CASSQVAHYEQYF | TGTGCCAGCAGCCAAGTCGCACACTACGAGCAGTACTTC
TRBJ1-1 | . | TRBD1 | TRBV5-4 | CASSWGPHRGTEAFF | TGTGCCAGCAGTTGGGGGCCCCACAGGGGTACTGAAGCTTTCTTT
TRBJ1-2 | . | . | TRBV5-1 | CASSLKGMWGYTF | TGCGCCAGCAGCTTGAAGGGGATGTGGGGCTACACCTTC
TRBJ1-6 | . | . | TRBV25-1 | CASSDGGLNSPLHF | TGTGCCAGCAGTGATGGAGGCCTTAATTCACCCCTCCACTTT
TRBJ2-7 | . | . | TRBV6-2/TRBV6-3 | CASSYSRQGRLPYEQYF | TGTGCCAGCAGTTACTCGAGGCAGGGCCGCTTACCCTACGAGCAGTACTTC
TRBJ1-5 | . | . | TRBV3-1/TRBV3-2 | CASTAGVGPNQPQHF | TGTGCCAGCACCGCGGGGGTAGGGCCTAATCAGCCCCAGCATTTT
TRBJ1-5 | . | TRBD1 | TRBV5-1 | CASSLQGASDQPQHF | TGCGCCAGCAGCCTACAGGGGGCCTCTGATCAGCCCCAGCATTTT
TRBJ1-6 | . | . | TRBV5-4 | CASSSQQGSNSPLHF | TGTGCCAGCAGCTCACAACAGGGTAGTAATTCACCCCTCCACTTT
TRBJ1-1 | . | . | TRBV11-2 | CASSPDKTLSNTEAFF | TGTGCCAGCAGCCCTGACAAGACCTTATCGAACACTGAAGCTTTCTTT
TRBJ1-5 | . | . | TRBV18 | CASSLQTGGGQPQHF | TGTGCCAGCTCACTCCAGACTGGGGGCGGACAGCCCCAGCATTTT
TRBJ1-1 | once | TRBD1 | TRBV14 | CASSQAAPGGRTEAFF | TGTGCCAGCAGCCAAGCGGCACCAGGGGGCCGGACTGAAGCTTTCTTT
TRBJ1-1 | . | TRBD1 | TRBV5-4 | CASSLQGQNTEAFF | TGTGCCAGCAGCTTACAGGGGCAGAACACTGAAGCTTTCTTT
TRBJ1-2 | . | . | TRBV6-5 | CASRETGANYGYTF | TGTGCCAGCAGAGAGACAGGAGCTAACTATGGCTACACCTTC
TRBJ1-1 | . | TRBD1 | TRBV7-2 | CASGTGGEAFF | TGTGCCAGCGGGACAGGGGGCGAGGCTTTCTTT
TRBJ2-1 | . | TRBD2 | TRBV5-4 | CASSSGLAGGKEQFF | TGTGCCAGCAGCTCCGGACTAGCGGGGGGGAAGGAGCAGTTCTTC
TRBJ1-6 | . | TRBD1 | TRBV5-6 | CASSAGQGENSPLHF | TGTGCCAGCAGCGCCGGACAGGGGGAAAATTCACCCCTCCACTTT
TRBJ2-3 | . | TRBD2 | TRBV11-3 | CASSPGTSGGGTDTQYF | TGTGCCAGCAGCCCAGGGACTAGCGGGGGAGGCACAGATACGCAGTATTTT
TRBJ1-2 | few | TRBD1 | TRBV30 | CAWSPTGPLGGYTF | TGTGCCTGGAGCCCGACAGGGCCTCTCGGGGGCTACACCTTC
TRBJ1-1 | . | . | TRBV18 | CASSPLGTQNTEAFF | TGTGCCAGCTCACCACTCGGGACACAGAACACTGAAGCTTTCTTT
TRBJ1-6 | . | TRBD1 | TRBV5-6 | CASSPRQGNSPLHF | TGTGCCAGCAGCCCGCGACAGGGGAATTCACCCCTCCACTTT